This TCR beta chain is drawn from a study of blood T cell repertoires in COVID-19. Original methodology: Cell counts per sample came from amplifying reference gene primers. Libraries were prepared by immunoSEQ multiplex PCR; TCRdb keeps only in-frame clonotypes and omits some of them. V, J and clone size are those of that table, while D and trimming were read from the DNA. The sample lists fewer than 300,000 clones, around 90% seen once, with 1.1% in the top ten. CDR1 and CDR2 (germline): LGHDT, YNNKEL (reference sequence). V lost 1 base and J lost 8; bases outside the gene matches: 8. This CDR3 has 15 amino acids. Those who participated ranged in age from roughly 18 to 90 years and resided in roughly 26 US areas.

The sequence derives from a woman aged 30 to 39 who had recovered from COVID-19. Material for sequencing was PBMCs or T cells enriched from blood (not recorded which). This sequence joins TRBV3-1 (or the pseudogene TRBV3-2) and TRBJ2-7; 10 bases align to TRBD2. The CDR3 loop is CASSQGITSGIQQYF. Written as DNA, the CDR3 is TGTGCCAGCAGCCAAGGAATTACTAGCGGGATCCAGCAGTACTTC.